Included here is one TCR beta chain sequence, with context. Its target is not known. Per germline, CDR1 LGHNA and CDR2 YNFKEQ. V lost 4 bases to trimming and J lost 4 bases; unmatched junction nucleotides: 8. The CDR3 is made up of 16 amino acids. PCR amplification relied on 60 Vbeta primers (plus 13 Jbeta primers). In the study's own analysis: Later work found around 80 million unique TCR beta chains, with 9.5 million to 11 million shared. This table comes from immunoSEQ multiplex PCR, and its TCRdb copy is limited to in-frame clones, with some not included. V, J and clone size are those of that table, while D and trimming were read from the DNA. The sample yields about 87,000 clones, around 8% seen once. This sample was taken from a study of cytomegalovirus exposure and HLA in healthy donors. Points from the study as a whole: DRB1 showed the most TCR associations and HLA-C the fewest in a later analysis, as rates varied by HLA locus. A later analysis reportedly found fewer N-insertions in an Asian-associated ancestry cluster than the approximately 700-donor mean.

This receptor was obtained from a man in his fifties or sixties in good health and CMV-seronegative. The sample was PBMCs. The chain uses TRBV4-2 and TRBJ2-3, with 10 bases lining up with TRBD2. CDR3 nucleotides: TGTGCCAGCAGCCTCTCTAGCGGGGGAAGATCAGATACGCAGTATTTT. Its translation is CASSLSSGGRSDTQYF.